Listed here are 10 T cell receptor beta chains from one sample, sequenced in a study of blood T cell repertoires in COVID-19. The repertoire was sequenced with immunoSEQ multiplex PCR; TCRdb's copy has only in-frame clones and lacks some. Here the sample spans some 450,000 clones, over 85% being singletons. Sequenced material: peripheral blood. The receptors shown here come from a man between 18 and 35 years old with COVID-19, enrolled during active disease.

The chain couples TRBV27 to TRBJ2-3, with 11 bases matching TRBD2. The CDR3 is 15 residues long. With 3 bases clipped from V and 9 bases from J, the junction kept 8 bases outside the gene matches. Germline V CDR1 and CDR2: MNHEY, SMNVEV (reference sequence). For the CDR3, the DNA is TGTGCCAGCAGTTTTAGCGGGAGGGGCGGGTGGACGCAGTATTTT. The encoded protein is CASSFSGRGGWTQYF.

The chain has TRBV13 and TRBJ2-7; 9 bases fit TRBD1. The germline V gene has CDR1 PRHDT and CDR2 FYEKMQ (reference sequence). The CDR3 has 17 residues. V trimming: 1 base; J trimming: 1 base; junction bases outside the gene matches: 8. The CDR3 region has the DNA TGTGCCAGCAGCTTAGCCGTGGGACAGGGAGAATCCTACGAGCAGTACTTC. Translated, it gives CASSLAVGQGESYEQYF.

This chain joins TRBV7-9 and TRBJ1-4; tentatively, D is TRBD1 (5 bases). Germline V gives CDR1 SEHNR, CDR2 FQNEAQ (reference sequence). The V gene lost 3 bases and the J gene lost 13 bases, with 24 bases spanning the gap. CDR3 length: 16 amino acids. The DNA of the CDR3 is TGTGCCAGCAGCTTCGATCTTTCCGGGACTGCCAATGGACTGTTTTTT. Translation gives CASSFDLSGTANGLFF.

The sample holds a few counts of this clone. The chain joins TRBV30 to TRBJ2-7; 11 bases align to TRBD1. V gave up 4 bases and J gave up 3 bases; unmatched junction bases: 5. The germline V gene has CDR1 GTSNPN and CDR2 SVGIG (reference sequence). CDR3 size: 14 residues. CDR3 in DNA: TGTGCCTGGACGTATGGGACAGGGGGCTACGAGCAGTACTTC. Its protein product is CAWTYGTGGYEQYF.

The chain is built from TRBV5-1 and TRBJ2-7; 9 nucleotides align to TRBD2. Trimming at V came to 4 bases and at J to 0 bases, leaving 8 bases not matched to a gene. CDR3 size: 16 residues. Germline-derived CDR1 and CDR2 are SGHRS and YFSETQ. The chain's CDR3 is CASSRAGAGGSYEQYF. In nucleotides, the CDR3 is TGCGCCAGCAGCCGGGCGGGAGCGGGGGGCTCCTACGAGCAGTACTTC.

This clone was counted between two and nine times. CDR3 sequence (DNA): TGTGCCAGCAGCTTAGTGGCAGCTAGTAATGAAAAACTGTTTTTT. Its protein is CASSLVAASNEKLFF. V and J are TRBV7-2 and TRBJ1-4; no definite D call. The V gene's germline CDR1 is SGHTA and CDR2 FQGNSA. Trimming left V 1 base short and J 4 bases short, with 10 bases between. The CDR3 spans 15 residues.

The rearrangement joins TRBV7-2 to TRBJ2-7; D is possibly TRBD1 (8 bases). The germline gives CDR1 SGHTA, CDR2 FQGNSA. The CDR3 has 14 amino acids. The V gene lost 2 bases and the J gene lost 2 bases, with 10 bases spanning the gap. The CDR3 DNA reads TGTGCCAGCAGCTTAACAGGGGGGGCCTACGAGCAGTACTTC. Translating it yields CASSLTGGAYEQYF.

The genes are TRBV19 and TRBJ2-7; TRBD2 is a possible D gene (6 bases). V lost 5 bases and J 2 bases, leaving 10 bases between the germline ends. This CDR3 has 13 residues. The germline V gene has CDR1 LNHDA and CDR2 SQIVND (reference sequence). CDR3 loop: CASSAGGPYEQYF. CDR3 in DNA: TGTGCCAGTAGTGCCGGAGGGCCCTACGAGCAGTACTTC.

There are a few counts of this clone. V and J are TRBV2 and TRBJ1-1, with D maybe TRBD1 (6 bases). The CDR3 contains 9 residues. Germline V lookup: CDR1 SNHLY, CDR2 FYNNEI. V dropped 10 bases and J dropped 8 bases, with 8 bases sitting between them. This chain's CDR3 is CATQGEAFF. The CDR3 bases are TGTGCCACCCAGGGGGAAGCTTTCTTT.

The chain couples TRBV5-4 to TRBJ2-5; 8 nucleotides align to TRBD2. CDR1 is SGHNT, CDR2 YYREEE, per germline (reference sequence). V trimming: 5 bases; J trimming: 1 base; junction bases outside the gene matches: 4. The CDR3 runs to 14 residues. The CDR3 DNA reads TGTGCCAGCAGACCAAGCGGGGGCCAAGAGACCCAGTACTTC. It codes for CASRPSGGQETQYF.